This is a list of T cell receptor beta chains from one sample in a study of blood T cell repertoires in COVID-19. Method: immunoSEQ multiplex PCR; TCRdb's copy keeps in-frame clones and lacks some. The table has around 130,000 clones, roughly four fifths seen once; the top ten hold 10% to 12%. The sample was peripheral blood. The source is a human donor in a cohort sampled during active COVID-19. Both conserved end residues are part of each CDR3. D genes are given only for firm matches. Clone size is given for some rows only: seen once, a few or many times, or a class if the clone is expanded.

TRBJ2-7 | NA | NA | TRBV6-4 | TGTGCCAGCAGTGACAGGAGCTCCTACGAGCAGTACTTC | CASSDRSSYEQYF
TRBJ2-1 | NA | TRBD2 | TRBV6-5 | TGTGCCAGCAGTCCACCCGGGACTAGCGCTGAGCAGTTCTTC | CASSPPGTSAEQFF
TRBJ2-1 | NA | NA | TRBV10-1 | TGCGCCAGCAGATACCCTAGTAAGGTTTCCTACAATGAGCAGTTCTTC | CASRYPSKVSYNEQFF
TRBJ1-3 | many | NA | TRBV19 | TGTGCCAGTAGTCCCCCCGCGGACAAAAAGGGAAACACCATATATTTT | CASSPPADKKGNTIYF
TRBJ1-1 | NA | NA | TRBV2 | TGTGCCAGGCGAATGAGAAAGAACACTGAAGCTTTCTTT | CARRMRKNTEAFF
TRBJ1-3 | NA | NA | TRBV6-5 | TGTGCCAGCAGTTACTCAACAGGGCCTGGAAACACCATATATTTT | CASSYSTGPGNTIYF
TRBJ1-2 | once | NA | TRBV7-8 | TGTGCCAGCAGCCCATCGACAGGAGACTATGGCTACACCTTC | CASSPSTGDYGYTF
TRBJ2-2 | NA | TRBD2 | TRBV4-2 | TGTGCCAGCAGCCAAGAGCATAGCGGGGGGTTTAACACCGGGGAGCTGTTTTTT | CASSQEHSGGFNTGELFF
TRBJ2-6 | NA | NA | TRBV6-5 | TGTGCCAGCAGGGCTAGCTCTGGGGCCAACGTCCTGACTTTC | CASRASSGANVLTF
TRBJ2-2 | NA | TRBD2 | TRBV19 | TGTGCCAGTAGTGCTAGCGGGGGGTTCACCGGGGAGCTGTTTTTT | CASSASGGFTGELFF
TRBJ2-1 | NA | TRBD2 | TRBV6-2/TRBV6-3 | TGTGCCAGCAGCCCACTCCCTAGCGGGGGCCACTCCTACAATGAGCAGTTCTTC | CASSPLPSGGHSYNEQFF
TRBJ1-5 | few | NA | TRBV2 | TGTGCCAGCAGTGAACAGGTCGGACTCAGGCCCCAGCATTTT | CASSEQVGLRPQHF
TRBJ2-4 | NA | TRBD1 | TRBV4-1 | TGCGCCAGCAGCCAAGACCAGGGGGACACCTTAGCCAAAAACATTCAGTACTTC | CASSQDQGDTLAKNIQYF
TRBJ1-3 | NA | NA | TRBV19 | TGTGCCAGTAGTATACAGGGGAACTCTGGAAACACCATATATTTT | CASSIQGNSGNTIYF
TRBJ1-1 | few | NA | TRBV27 | TGTGCCAGCAGTTTATTGCGGGTGGGCACTGAAGCTTTCTTT | CASSLLRVGTEAFF
TRBJ2-7 | NA | NA | TRBV5-6 | TGTGCCAGCAGTTCCCTAGCCGTGGACGAGCAGTACTTC | CASSSLAVDEQYF
TRBJ1-5 | NA | TRBD1 | TRBV10-3 | TGTGCCATCGGCTGGGACAGGGAGAGTCAGCCCCAGCATTTT | CAIGWDRESQPQHF